This T cell receptor beta chain was captured in a study of molecular identifiers for immune sequencing clone quantification. General observations from the study: Clones with over 20 RNA copies captured over 97% of effector molecules but under 1% of naive ones. Investigators reportedly could detect spiked Jurkat TCR RNA from one cell among 980,000 or so naive cells.

TCRdb re-called the PCR reads with MiXCR, one entry per CDR3 protein. Here the sample spans roughly 65,000 distinct CDR3 sequences, 15% to 20% being singletons. The naive CD8 libraries originated from between 20,000 and 1,000,000 sorted cells and drew on 10%, 30% or 50% RNA. Concerning this clonotype itself: Antigen specificity is unknown. This could be a read error, since a much larger clone is one nucleotide away.

This TCR was recovered from a human donor in good health. Some libraries in this study had Jurkat cell RNA spiked in. The sequenced material came from naive CD8+ T cells from blood, with Jurkat cell RNA spiked in. The subset denotes: FACS-sorted CD8+CD4-CCR7+CD45RA+ naive T cells.

The CDR3 reads CASREDLNVETQYF. The CDR3 DNA reads as TGTGCCAGCAGGGAGGATCTTAACGTAGAGACCCAGTACTTC. This chain joins TRBV28 and TRBJ2-5; a weak D match, TRBD2 (5 bases). Germline lookup yields CDR1 MDHEN and CDR2 SYDVKM. The CDR3 is 14 amino acids. Trimming pared 6 bases from V and 4 bases from J, leaving 15 bases between.